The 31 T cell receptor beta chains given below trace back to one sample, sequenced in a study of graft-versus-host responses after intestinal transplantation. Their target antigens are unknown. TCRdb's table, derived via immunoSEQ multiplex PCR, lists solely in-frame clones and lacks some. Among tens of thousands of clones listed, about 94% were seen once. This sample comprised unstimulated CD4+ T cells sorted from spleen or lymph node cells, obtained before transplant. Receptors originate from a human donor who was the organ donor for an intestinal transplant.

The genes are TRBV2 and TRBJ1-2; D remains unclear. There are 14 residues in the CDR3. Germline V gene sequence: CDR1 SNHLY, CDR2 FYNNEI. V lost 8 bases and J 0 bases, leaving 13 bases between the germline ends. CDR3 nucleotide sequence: TGTGCCAGCGGCCAAATAACCTCTAACTATGGCTACACCTTC. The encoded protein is CASGQITSNYGYTF.

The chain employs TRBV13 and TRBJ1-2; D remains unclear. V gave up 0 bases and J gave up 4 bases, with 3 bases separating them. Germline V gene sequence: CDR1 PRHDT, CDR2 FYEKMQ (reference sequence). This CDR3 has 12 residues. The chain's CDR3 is CASSLGGYGYTF. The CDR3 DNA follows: TGTGCCAGCAGCTTAGGGGGCTATGGCTACACCTTC.

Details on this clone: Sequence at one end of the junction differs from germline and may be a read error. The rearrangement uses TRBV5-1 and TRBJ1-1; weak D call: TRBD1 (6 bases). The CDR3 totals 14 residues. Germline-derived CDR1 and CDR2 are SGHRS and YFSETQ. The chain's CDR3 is CASSLQGMNTEAFF. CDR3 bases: TGTGCCAGCAGCTTGCAGGGGATGAACACTGAAGCTTTCTTT.

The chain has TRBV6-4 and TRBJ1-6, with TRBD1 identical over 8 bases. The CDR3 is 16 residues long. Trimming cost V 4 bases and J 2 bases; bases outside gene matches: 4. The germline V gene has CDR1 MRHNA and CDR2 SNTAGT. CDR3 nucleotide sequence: TGTGCCAGCAGTGGGACCAGGGGGCCCTATAATTCACCCCTCCACTTT. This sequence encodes CASSGTRGPYNSPLHF.

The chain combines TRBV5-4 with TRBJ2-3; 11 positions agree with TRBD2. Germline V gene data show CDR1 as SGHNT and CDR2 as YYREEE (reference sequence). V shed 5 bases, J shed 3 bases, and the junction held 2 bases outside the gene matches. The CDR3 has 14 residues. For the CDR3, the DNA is TGTGCCAGCAGGGGACTAGCGGTTACAGATACGCAGTATTTT. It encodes CASRGLAVTDTQYF.

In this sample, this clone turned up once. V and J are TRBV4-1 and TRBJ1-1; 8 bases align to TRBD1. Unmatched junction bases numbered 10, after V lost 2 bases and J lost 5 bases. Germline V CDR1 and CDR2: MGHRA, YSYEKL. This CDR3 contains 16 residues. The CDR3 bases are TGCGCCAGCAGCCAAAACCAGGGGGCCCGGAGGACTGAAGCTTTCTTT. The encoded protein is CASSQNQGARRTEAFF.

The CDR3 DNA is TGCGCCAGCAGCCCCGGGACTCTGACCGGGGAGCTGTTTTTT. It encodes CASSPGTLTGELFF. The V and J genes are TRBV5-1 and TRBJ2-2; a weak D match, TRBD2 (6 bases). The germline V and J ends were trimmed by 4 bases and 5 bases, with 12 bases remaining between them. The CDR3 is 14 residues long. Germline CDR1 is SGHRS and CDR2 is YFSETQ.

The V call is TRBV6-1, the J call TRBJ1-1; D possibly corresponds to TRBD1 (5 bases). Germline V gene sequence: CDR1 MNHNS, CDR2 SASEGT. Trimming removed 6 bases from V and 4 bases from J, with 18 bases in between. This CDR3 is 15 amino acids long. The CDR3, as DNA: TGTGCCAGCAGCAAAATACTCTCAGGGCGCACTGAAGCTTTCTTT. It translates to CASSKILSGRTEAFF.

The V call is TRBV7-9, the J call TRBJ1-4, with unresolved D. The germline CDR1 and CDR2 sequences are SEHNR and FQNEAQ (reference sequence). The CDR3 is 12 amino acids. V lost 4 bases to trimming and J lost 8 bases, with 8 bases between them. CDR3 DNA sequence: TGTGCCAGCAGCTCGGCGGCAGAAAAACTGTTTTTT. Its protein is CASSSAAEKLFF.

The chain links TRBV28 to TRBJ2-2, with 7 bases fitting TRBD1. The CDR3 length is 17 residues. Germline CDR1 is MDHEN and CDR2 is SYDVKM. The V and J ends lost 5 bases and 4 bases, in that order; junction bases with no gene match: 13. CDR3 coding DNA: TGTGCCAGCAGTCCGGCAGACAGGGTAGTTTTCACCGGGGAGCTGTTTTTT. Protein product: CASSPADRVVFTGELFF.

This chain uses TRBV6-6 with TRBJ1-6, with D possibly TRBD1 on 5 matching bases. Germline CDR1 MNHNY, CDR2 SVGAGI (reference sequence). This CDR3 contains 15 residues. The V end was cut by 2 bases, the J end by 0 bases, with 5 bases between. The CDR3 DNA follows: TGTGCCAGCAGTTACGGGGGCTCCTATAATTCACCCCTCCACTTT. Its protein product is CASSYGGSYNSPLHF.

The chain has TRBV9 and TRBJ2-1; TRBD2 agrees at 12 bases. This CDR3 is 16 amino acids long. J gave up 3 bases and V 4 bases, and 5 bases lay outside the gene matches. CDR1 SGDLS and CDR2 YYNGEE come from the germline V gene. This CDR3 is CASSQRLAGDYNEQFF. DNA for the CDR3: TGTGCCAGCAGCCAAAGACTAGCGGGGGACTACAATGAGCAGTTCTTC. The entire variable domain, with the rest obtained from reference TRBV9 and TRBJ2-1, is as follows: DSGVTQTPKHLITATGQRVTLRCSPRSGDLSVYWYQQSLDQGLQFLIQYYNGEERAKGNILERFSAQQFPDLHSELNLSSLELGDSALYFCASSQRLAGDYNEQFFGPGTRLTVL.

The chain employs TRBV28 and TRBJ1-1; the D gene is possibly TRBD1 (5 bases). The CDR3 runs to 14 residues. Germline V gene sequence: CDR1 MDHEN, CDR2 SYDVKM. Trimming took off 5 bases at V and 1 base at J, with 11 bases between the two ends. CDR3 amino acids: CASSPLTGNTEAFF. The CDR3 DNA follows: TGTGCCAGCAGTCCGCTCACAGGGAACACTGAAGCTTTCTTT.

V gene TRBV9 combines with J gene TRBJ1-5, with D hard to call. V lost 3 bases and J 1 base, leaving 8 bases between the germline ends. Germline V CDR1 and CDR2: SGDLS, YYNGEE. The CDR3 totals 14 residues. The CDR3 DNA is TGTGCCAGCAGCGAAGGGATGAGCAATCAGCCCCAGCATTTT. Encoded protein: CASSEGMSNQPQHF.

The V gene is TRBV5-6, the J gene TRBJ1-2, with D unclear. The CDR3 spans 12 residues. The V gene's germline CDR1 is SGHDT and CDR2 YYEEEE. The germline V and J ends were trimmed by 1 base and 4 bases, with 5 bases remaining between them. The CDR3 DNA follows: TGTGCCAGCAGCTTGACCCTCTATGGCTACACCTTC. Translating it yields CASSLTLYGYTF.

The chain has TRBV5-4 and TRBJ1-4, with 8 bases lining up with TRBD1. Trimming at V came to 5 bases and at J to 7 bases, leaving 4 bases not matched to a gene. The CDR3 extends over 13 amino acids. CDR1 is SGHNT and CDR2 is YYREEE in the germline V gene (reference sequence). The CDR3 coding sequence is TGTGCCAGCAGAGAACAGGGGGGTGAAAAACTGTTTTTT. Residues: CASREQGGEKLFF.

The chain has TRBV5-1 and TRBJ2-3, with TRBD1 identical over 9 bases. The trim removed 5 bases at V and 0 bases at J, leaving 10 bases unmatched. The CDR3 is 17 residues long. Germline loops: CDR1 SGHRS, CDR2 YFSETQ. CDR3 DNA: TGCGCCAGCAGTAGAGCCCGGGACAGGGCTAGCACAGATACGCAGTATTTT. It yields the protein CASSRARDRASTDTQYF.

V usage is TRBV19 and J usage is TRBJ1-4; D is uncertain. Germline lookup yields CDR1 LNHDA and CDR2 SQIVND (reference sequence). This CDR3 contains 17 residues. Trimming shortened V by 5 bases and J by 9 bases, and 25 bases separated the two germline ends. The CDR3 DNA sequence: TGTGCCAGTAGTCCTTCCCCTCGACGGATCGGCGGGAAAAAACTGTTTTTT. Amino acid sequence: CASSPSPRRIGGKKLFF.

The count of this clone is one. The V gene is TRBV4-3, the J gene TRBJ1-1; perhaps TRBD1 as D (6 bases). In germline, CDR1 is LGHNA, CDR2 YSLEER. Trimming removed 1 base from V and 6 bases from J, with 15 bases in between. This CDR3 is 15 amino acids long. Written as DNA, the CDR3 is TGCGCCAGCAGCCAAGCATACAGGGAGTTGGCTGAAGCTTTCTTT. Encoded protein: CASSQAYRELAEAFF.

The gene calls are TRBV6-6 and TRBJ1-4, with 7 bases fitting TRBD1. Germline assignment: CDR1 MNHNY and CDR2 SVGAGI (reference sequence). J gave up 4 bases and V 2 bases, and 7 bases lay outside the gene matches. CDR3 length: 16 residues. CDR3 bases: TGTGCCAGCAGTTACACCTCCGGGACAGATAATGAAAAACTGTTTTTT. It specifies CASSYTSGTDNEKLFF.

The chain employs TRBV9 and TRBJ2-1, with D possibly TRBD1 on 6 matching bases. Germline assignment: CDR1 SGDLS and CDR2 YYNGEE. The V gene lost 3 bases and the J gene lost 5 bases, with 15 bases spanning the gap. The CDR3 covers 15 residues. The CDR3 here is CASSGTLNRDNEQFF. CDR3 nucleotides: TGTGCCAGCAGCGGGACACTTAACAGGGACAATGAGCAGTTCTTC.

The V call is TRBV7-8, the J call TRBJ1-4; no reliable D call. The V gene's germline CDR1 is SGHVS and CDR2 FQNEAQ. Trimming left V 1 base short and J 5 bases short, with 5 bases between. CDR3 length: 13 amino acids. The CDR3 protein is CASSLVLNEKLFF. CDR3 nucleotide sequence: TGTGCCAGCAGCTTAGTCCTGAATGAAAAACTGTTTTTT.

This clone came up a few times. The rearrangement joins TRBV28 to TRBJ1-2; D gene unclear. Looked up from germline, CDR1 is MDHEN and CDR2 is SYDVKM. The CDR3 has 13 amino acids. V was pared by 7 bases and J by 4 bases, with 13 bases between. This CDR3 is CASMAVASYGYTF. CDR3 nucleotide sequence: TGTGCCAGCATGGCCGTAGCTTCCTATGGCTACACCTTC.

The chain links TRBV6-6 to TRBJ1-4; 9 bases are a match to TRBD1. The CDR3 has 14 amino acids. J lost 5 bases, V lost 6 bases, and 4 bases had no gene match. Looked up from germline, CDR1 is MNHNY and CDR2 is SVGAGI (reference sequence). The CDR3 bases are TGTGCCAGCAGCCGTGGGACAGGGAATGAAAAACTGTTTTTT. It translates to CASSRGTGNEKLFF.

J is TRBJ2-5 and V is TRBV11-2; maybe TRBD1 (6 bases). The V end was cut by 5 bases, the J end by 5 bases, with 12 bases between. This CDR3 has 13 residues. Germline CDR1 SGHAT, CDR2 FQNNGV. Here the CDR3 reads CASSPGGGETQYF. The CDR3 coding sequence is TGTGCCAGCAGCCCTGGGGGCGGGGAGACCCAGTACTTC. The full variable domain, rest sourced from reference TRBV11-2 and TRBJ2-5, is EAGVAQSPRYKIIEKRQSVAFWCNPISGHATLYWYQQILGQGPKLLIQFQNNGVVDDSQLPKDRFSAERLKGVDSTLKIQPAKLEDSAVYLCASSPGGGETQYFGPGTRLLVL.

The CDR3 sequence is CAISDRASVNQPQHF. The CDR3 DNA reads as TGTGCCATCAGTGACCGGGCCTCGGTCAATCAGCCCCAGCATTTT. The chain joins TRBV10-3 to TRBJ1-5, with D hard to call. The V gene lost 3 bases and the J gene lost 3 bases, with 12 bases spanning the gap. This CDR3 comprises 15 residues. Per the germline V gene, CDR1 is ENHRY and CDR2 is SYGVKD.

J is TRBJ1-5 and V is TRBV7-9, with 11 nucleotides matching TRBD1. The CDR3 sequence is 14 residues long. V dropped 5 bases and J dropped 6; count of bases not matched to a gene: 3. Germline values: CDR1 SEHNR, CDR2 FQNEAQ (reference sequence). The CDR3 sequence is CASSPGQGAQPQHF. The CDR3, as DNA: TGTGCCAGCAGCCCCGGACAGGGGGCTCAGCCCCAGCATTTT.

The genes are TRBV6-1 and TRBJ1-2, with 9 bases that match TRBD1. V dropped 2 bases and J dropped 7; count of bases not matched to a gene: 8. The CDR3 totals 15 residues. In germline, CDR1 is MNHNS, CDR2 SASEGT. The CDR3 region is CASSEQNRGRLGYTF. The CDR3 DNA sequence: TGTGCCAGCAGTGAACAAAACAGGGGGCGGCTTGGCTACACCTTC.

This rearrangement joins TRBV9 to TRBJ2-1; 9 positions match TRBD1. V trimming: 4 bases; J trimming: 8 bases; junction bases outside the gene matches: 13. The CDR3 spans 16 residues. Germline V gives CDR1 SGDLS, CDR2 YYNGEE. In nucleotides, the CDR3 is TGTGCCAGCAGCTCGAATTCCGGGACAGGGTTTGATGAGCAGTTCTTC. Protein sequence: CASSSNSGTGFDEQFF. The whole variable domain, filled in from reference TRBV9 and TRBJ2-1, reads DSGVTQTPKHLITATGQRVTLRCSPRSGDLSVYWYQQSLDQGLQFLIQYYNGEERAKGNILERFSAQQFPDLHSELNLSSLELGDSALYFCASSSNSGTGFDEQFFGPGTRLTVL.

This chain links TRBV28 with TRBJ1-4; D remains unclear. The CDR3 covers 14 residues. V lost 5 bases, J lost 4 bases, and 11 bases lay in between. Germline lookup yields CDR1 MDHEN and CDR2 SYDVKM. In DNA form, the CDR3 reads TGTGCCAGCAGTGTAAGCTACTATAATGAAAAACTGTTTTTT. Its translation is CASSVSYYNEKLFF. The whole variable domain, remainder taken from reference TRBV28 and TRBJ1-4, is DVKVTQSSRYLVKRTGEKVFLECVQDMDHENMFWYRQDPGLGLRLIYFSYDVKMKEKGDIPEGYSVSREKKERFSLILESASTNQTSMYLCASSVSYYNEKLFFGSGTQLSVL.

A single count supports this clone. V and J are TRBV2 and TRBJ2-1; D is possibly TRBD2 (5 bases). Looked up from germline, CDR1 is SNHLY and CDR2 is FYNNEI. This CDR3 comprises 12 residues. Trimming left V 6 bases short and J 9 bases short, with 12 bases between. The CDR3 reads CASRGPGSEQFF. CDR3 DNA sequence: TGTGCCAGCAGGGGCCCGGGGAGTGAGCAGTTCTTC.